The source of this T cell receptor beta chain is a study of OX40 agonist ivuxolimab in advanced cancers. Study summary: Hepatocellular carcinoma, melanoma, renal cell or head and neck cancer occurred in dose-escalation patients. Partial responses were achieved by three patients, of whom one had hepatocellular carcinoma and two had cutaneous melanoma. Study observations and caveats: Expanded clones were, on average, more numerous in CD8+ T cells than in CD4+.

TCRdb's table, derived via immunoSEQ multiplex PCR, lists solely in-frame clones and lacks some. The data contain about 79,000 clones, 94% of them seen just once; the ten biggest clones take up about 10%. A note on this clone: Its antigen is undetermined.

V was trimmed by 6 bases and J by 3 bases, leaving 15 bases between them. CDR1 MNHEY and CDR2 SMNVEV come from the germline V gene (reference sequence). This CDR3 has 14 residues. This TCR was recovered from an adult with an advanced solid tumor such as melanoma, head and neck, liver or kidney cancer. The chain joins TRBV27 to TRBJ2-7; TRBD2 might be the D (5 bases). Sequenced material: CD4+ or CD8+ T cells sorted from blood, taken in a trial of the OX40 agonist ivuxolimab. The CDR3 DNA follows: TGTGCCAGCAGCCAAACCCCGGGGTTCTACGAGCAGTACTTC. Its translation: CASSQTPGFYEQYF.